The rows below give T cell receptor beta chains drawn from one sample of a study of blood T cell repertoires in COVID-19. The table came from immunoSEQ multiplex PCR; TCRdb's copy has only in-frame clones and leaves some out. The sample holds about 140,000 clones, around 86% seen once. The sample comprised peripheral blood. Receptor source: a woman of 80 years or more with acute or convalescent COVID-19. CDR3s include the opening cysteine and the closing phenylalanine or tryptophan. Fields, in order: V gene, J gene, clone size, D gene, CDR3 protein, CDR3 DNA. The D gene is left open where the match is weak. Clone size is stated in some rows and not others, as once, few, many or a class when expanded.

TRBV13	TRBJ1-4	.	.	CASSPYGSEKLFF	TGTGCCAGCAGCCCCTACGGGAGTGAAAAACTGTTTTTT
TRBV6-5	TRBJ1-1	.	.	CASIQNTEAFF	TGTGCCAGCATCCAGAACACTGAAGCTTTCTTT
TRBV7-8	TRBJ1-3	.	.	CASSLGPAGNTIYF	TGTGCCAGCAGCCTCGGTCCGGCTGGAAACACCATATATTTT
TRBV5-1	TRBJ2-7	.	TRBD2	CASSSAVGLAPYEQYF	TGCGCCAGCAGCTCCGCCGTGGGACTAGCGCCCTACGAGCAGTACTTC
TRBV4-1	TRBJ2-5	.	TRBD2	CASSQDTGSSGSGETQYF	TGCGCCAGCAGCCAAGATACGGGGTCTAGCGGGAGCGGCGAGACCCAGTACTTC
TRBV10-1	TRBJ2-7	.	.	CASSERHDSYEQYF	TGCGCCAGCAGTGAAAGACATGACTCCTACGAGCAGTACTTC
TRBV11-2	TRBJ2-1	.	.	CASSLEGGAYNEQFF	TGTGCCAGCAGCTTAGAAGGGGGGGCGTACAATGAGCAGTTCTTC
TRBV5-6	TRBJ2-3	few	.	CASSLRGGSDTQYF	TGTGCCAGCAGCTTACGAGGGGGTTCAGATACGCAGTATTTT
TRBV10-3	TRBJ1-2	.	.	CASTPRIRGSNYGYTF	TGTGCCAGCACGCCACGCATTAGGGGCAGTAACTATGGCTACACCTTC
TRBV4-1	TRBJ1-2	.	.	CASSQDEWQGNNYGYTF	TGCGCCAGCAGCCAAGATGAGTGGCAGGGGAACAACTATGGCTACACCTTC
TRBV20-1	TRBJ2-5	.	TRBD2	CSAKAGVARYF	TGCAGTGCTAAAGCGGGAGTGGCGCGGTACTTC
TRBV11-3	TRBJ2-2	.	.	CASSLLPGTGELFF	TGTGCCAGCAGCTTACTTCCGGGGACCGGGGAGCTGTTTTTT
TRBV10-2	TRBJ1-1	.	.	CASSKGGWDTEAFF	TGCGCCAGCAGTAAGGGGGGGTGGGACACTGAAGCTTTCTTT
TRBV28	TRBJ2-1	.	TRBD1	CASRSPDRDNEQFF	TGTGCCAGCAGATCCCCAGACAGGGACAATGAGCAGTTCTTC
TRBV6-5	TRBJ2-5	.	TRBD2	CASSWGTSGTETQYF	TGTGCCAGCAGTTGGGGGACTAGCGGTACGGAGACCCAGTACTTC
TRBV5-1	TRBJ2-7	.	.	CASSLGGGSYEQYF	TGCGCCAGCAGCCTGGGAGGGGGCTCCTACGAGCAGTACTTC
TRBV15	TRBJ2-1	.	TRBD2	CATSRDHRLAGGKNEQFF	TGTGCCACCAGCAGAGATCATCGACTAGCGGGAGGTAAGAATGAGCAGTTCTTC
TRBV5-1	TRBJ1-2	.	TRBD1	CASSRLTGGSYTF	TGCGCCAGCAGCCGGCTCACAGGGGGAAGCTACACCTTC
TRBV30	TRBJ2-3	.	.	CAWSPPGDTQYF	TGTGCCTGGAGCCCTCCAGGTGATACGCAGTATTTT
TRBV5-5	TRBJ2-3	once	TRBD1	CASSLPPTGGADTQYF	TGTGCCAGCAGCCTCCCCCCGACAGGGGGCGCAGATACGCAGTATTTT
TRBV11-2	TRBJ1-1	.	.	CASSLVDSNTEAFF	TGTGCCAGCAGCTTAGTCGACAGTAACACTGAAGCTTTCTTT
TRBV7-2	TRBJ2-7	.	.	CASSLQVRDGIEQYF	TGTGCCAGCAGCTTACAGGTCAGGGATGGCATCGAGCAGTACTTC
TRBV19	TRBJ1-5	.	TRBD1	CASSKDRGMGNQPQHF	TGTGCCAGTAGTAAGGACAGGGGTATGGGGAATCAGCCCCAGCATTTT
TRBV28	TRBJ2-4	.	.	CASILGLQSFRRHQYF	TGTGCCAGCATCTTGGGGCTGCAGTCATTTCGCCGACATCAGTACTTC
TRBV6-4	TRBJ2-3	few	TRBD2	CASSALAGGGQYF	TGTGCCAGCAGTGCCTTAGCGGGAGGCGGGCAGTATTTT
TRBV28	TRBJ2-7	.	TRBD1	CASSGRDRGHYEQYF	TGTGCCAGCAGTGGCCGGGACAGGGGACACTACGAGCAGTACTTC
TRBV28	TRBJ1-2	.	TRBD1	CASSPGTANYGYTF	TGTGCCAGCAGCCCCGGGACAGCTAACTATGGCTACACCTTC
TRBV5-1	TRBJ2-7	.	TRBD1	CASSFDRGLAYEQYF	TGCGCCAGCAGCTTTGACAGGGGGCTGGCTTACGAGCAGTACTTC
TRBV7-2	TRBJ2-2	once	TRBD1	CASSSIRGQSGELFF	TGTGCCAGCAGCTCCATCAGGGGGCAGAGCGGGGAGCTGTTTTTT
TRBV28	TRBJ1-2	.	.	CASSLLSGTLFNYGYTF	TGTGCCAGCAGTTTATTATCGGGGACACTTTTTAACTATGGCTACACCTTC
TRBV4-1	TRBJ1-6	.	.	CASSQDTANSPLHF	TGCGCCAGCAGCCAAGATACAGCCAATTCACCCCTCCACTTT
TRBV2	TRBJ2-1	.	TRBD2	CASSVWSSGGDEQFF	TGTGCCAGCAGTGTCTGGAGTAGCGGGGGGGATGAGCAGTTCTTC
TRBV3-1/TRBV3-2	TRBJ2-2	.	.	CASSLISWRALEPGELFF	TGTGCCAGCAGCCTCATTTCCTGGAGGGCCCTTGAACCCGGGGAGCTGTTTTTT
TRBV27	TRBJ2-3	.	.	CASSMQGTRPYTDTQYF	TGTGCCAGCAGTATGCAAGGGACTCGGCCCTACACAGATACGCAGTATTTT
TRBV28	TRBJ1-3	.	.	CASSLIRFTGNTIYF	TGTGCCAGCAGTTTGATCAGATTTACTGGAAACACCATATATTTT
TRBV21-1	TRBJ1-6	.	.	CASSKAFAMGQGPFHSPLHF	TGTGCCAGCAGCAAAGCTTTCGCGATGGGACAGGGACCTTTTCATTCACCCCTCCACTTT
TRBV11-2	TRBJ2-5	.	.	CASSLGPSPLMAQYF	TGTGCCAGCAGCTTAGGGCCCTCCCCTCTGATGGCCCAGTACTTC
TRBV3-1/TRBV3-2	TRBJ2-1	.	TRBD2	CASSQPREGYEQFF	TGTGCCAGCAGCCAACCCCGGGAGGGCTATGAGCAGTTCTTC
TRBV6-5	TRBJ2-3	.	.	CASSPPGTDTQYF	TGTGCCAGCAGTCCCCCAGGCACAGATACGCAGTATTTT
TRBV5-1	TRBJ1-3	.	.	CASSHTWSQGNSGNTIYF	TGCGCCAGCAGCCACACGTGGAGCCAGGGGAACTCTGGAAACACCATATATTTT
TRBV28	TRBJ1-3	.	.	CASSFSRDTIYF	TGTGCCAGCAGTTTTTCCAGGGACACCATATATTTT
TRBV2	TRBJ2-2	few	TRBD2	CASMSGANTGELFF	TGTGCCAGCATGAGCGGGGCGAACACCGGGGAGCTGTTTTTT